This TCR beta chain was sequenced in a study of response to subunit inactivated influenza vaccine. One entry per CDR3 protein results from TCRdb running MiXCR on the RT-PCR reads. Here the sample spans roughly 290,000 distinct CDR3 sequences, 21% being singletons. This clonotype was observed many times. Its antigen remains unidentified. The CDR3 contains 17 residues. V was trimmed by 0 bases and J by 8 bases, leaving 23 bases between them. CDR1 SGHRS and CDR2 YFSETQ come from the germline V gene. Study-wide results and caveats: It was the authors' suggestion that each seasonal influenza vaccination recruits few new T cells.

The TCR comes from a man aged 45 to 75 who received an inactivated influenza vaccine. J is TRBJ1-2 and V is TRBV5-1; TRBD1 is a possible D gene (5 bases). This material consisted of PBMCs from blood, taken 21 months after vaccination. Here the CDR3 reads CASSLEARYDSVGGYTF. The DNA of the CDR3 is TGCGCCAGCAGCTTGGAGGCGCGCTACGACAGCGTAGGCGGCTACACCTTC.